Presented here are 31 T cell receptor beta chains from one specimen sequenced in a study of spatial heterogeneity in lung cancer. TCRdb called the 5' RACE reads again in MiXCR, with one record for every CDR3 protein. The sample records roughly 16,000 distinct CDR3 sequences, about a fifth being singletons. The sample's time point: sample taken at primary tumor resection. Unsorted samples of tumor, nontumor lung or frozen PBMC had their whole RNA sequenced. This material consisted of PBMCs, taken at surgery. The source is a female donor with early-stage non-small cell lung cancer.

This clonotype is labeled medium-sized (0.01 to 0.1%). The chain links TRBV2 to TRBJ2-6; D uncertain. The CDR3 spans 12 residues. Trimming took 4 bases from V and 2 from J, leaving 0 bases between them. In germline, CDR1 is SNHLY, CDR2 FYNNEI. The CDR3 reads CASSAGANVLTF. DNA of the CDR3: TGTGCCAGCAGTGCTGGGGCCAACGTCCTGACTTTC.

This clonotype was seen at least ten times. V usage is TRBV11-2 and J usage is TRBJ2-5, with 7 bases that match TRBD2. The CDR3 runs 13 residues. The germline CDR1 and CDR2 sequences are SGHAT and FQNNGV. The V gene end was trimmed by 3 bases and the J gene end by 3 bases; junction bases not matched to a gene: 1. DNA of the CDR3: TGTGCCAGCAGCTTTGCGGGAGAAGAGACCCAGTACTTC. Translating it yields CASSFAGEETQYF.

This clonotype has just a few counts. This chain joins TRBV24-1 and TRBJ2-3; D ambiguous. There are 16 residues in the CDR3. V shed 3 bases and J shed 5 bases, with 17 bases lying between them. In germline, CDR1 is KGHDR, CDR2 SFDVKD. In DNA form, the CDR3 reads TGTGCCACCAGTGATGCCCGTCAGGCTAGTGGAGATACGCAGTATTTT. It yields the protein CATSDARQASGDTQYF.

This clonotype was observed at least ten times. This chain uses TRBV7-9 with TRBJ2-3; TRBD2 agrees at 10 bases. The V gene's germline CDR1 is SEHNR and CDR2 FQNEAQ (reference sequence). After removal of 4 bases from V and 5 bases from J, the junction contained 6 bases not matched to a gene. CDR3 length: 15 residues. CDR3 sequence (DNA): TGTGCCAGCAGCTCGCTAGCGGGAGTAGGAGATACGCAGTATTTT. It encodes CASSSLAGVGDTQYF.

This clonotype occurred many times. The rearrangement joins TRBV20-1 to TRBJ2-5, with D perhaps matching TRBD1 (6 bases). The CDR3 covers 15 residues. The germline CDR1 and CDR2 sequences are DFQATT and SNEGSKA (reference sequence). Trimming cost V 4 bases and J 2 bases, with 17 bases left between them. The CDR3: CSATDLGQRQETQYF. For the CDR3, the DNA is TGCAGTGCTACCGACTTAGGACAGAGACAAGAGACCCAGTACTTC.

This CDR3 is CASSMGQNTDTQYF. CDR3 DNA sequence: TGCGCCAGCAGCATGGGACAGAACACAGATACGCAGTATTTT. V is TRBV5-1 and J is TRBJ2-3; TRBD1 agrees at 7 bases. This CDR3 spans 14 amino acids. Unmatched junction bases numbered 4, after V lost 4 bases and J lost 2 bases. Germline CDR1 and CDR2: SGHRS and YFSETQ.

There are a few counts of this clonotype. CDR3 protein: CASSSPPGQGRSYEQYF. In DNA form, the CDR3 reads TGTGCCAGCAGCTCCCCCCCTGGGCAGGGCCGGTCCTACGAGCAGTACTTC. This chain uses TRBV5-4 with TRBJ2-7; the D gene is possibly TRBD1 (5 bases). V was shortened by 3 bases and J by 1 base, with 20 bases between the two germline ends. The CDR3 is 17 residues long. The germline gives CDR1 SGHNT, CDR2 YYREEE (reference sequence).

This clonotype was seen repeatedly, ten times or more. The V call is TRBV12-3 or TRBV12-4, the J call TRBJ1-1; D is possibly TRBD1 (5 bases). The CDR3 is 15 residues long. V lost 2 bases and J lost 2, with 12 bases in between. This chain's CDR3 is CASSLYGQGNTEAFF. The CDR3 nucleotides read TGTGCCAGCAGTTTATACGGGCAGGGAAACACTGAAGCTTTCTTT.

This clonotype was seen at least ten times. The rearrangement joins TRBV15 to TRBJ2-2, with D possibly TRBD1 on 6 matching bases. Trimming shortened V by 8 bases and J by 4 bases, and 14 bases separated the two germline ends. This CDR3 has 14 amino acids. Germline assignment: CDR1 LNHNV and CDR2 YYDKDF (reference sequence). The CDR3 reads CATFDRRLTGELFF. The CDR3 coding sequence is TGTGCCACCTTCGACAGGAGACTCACCGGGGAGCTGTTTTTT.

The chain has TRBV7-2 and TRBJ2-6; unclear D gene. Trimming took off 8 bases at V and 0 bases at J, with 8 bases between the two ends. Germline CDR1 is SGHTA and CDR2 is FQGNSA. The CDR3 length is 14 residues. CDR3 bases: TGTGCCAGCGCGCCAGTCTCTGGGGCCAACGTCCTGACTTTC. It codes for CASAPVSGANVLTF. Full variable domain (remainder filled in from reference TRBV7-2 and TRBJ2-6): GAGVSQSPSNKVTEKGKDVELRCDPISGHTALYWYRQSLGQGLEFLIYFQGNSAPDKSGLPSDRFSAERTGGSVSTLTIQRTQQEDSAVYLCASAPVSGANVLTFGAGSRLTVL.

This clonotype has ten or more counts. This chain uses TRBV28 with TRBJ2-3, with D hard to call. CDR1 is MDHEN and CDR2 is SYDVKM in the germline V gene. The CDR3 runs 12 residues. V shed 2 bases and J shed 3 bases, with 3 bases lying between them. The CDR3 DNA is TGTGCCAGCAGTTTAAGAACAGATACGCAGTATTTT. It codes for CASSLRTDTQYF.

The chain's CDR3 is CASSPQSGLAGTPGQFF. Here the CDR3 DNA reads TGTGCCAGCAGCCCACAGTCGGGACTAGCGGGGACCCCAGGGCAGTTCTTC. The chain carries TRBV7-2 and TRBJ2-1; 13 nucleotides line up with TRBD2. V lost 5 bases to trimming and J lost 12 bases; unmatched junction nucleotides: 16. The CDR3 extends over 17 amino acids. Germline V gene lookup returns CDR1 SGHTA and CDR2 FQGNSA.

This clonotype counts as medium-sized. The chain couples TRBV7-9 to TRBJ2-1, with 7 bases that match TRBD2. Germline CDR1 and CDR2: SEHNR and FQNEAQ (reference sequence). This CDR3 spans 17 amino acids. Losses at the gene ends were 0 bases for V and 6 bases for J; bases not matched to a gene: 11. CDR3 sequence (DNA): TGTGCCAGCAGCTTAGCGCGGGGGAACCGAGCTCGCAATGAGCAGTTCTTC. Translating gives CASSLARGNRARNEQFF.

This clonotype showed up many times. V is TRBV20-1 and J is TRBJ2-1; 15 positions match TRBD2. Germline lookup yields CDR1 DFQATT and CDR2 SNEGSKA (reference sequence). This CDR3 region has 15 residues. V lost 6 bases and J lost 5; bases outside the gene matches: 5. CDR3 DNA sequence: TGCAGTGCCCCGGGACTAGCGGGAGGCCACAATGAGCAGTTCTTC. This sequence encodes CSAPGLAGGHNEQFF.

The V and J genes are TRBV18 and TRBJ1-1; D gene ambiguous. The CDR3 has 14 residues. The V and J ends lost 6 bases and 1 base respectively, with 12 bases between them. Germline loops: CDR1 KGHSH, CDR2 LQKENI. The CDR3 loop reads CASSIGRTNTEAFF. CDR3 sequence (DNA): TGTGCCAGCTCGATTGGACGGACGAACACTGAAGCTTTCTTT. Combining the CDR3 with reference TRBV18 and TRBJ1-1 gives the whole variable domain NAGVMQNPRHLVRRRGQEARLRCSPMKGHSHVYWYRQLPEEGLKFMVYLQKENIIDESGMPKERFSAEFPKEGPSILRIQQVVRGDSAAYFCASSIGRTNTEAFFGQGTRLTVV.

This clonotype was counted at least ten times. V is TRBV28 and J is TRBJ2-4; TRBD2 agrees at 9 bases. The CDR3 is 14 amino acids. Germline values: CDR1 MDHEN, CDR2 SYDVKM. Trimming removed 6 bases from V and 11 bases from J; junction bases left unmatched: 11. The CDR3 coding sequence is TGTGCCAGCAGGATACAGCGGGAGGTGGGCTTTCAGTACTTC. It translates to CASRIQREVGFQYF. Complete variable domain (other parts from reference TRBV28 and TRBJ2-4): DVKVTQSSRYLVKRTGEKVFLECVQDMDHENMFWYRQDPGLGLRLIYFSYDVKMKEKGDIPEGYSVSREKKERFSLILESASTNQTSMYLCASRIQREVGFQYFGAGTRLSVL.

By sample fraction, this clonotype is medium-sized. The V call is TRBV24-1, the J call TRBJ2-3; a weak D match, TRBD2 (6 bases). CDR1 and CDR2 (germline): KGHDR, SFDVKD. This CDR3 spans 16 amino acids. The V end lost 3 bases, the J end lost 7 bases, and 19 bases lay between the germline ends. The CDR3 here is CATSDLSSGGVNTQYF. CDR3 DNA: TGTGCCACCAGTGATCTGAGTAGCGGAGGAGTCAATACGCAGTATTTT.

The CDR3 coding sequence is TGTGCCAGCTCACCAAGTACGATGAACACTGAAGCTTTCTTT. This translates into CASSPSTMNTEAFF. V is TRBV18 and J is TRBJ1-1; no clear D gene. In germline, CDR1 is KGHSH, CDR2 LQKENI. The V and J ends lost 2 bases and 0 bases respectively, with 7 bases between them. The CDR3 totals 14 residues.

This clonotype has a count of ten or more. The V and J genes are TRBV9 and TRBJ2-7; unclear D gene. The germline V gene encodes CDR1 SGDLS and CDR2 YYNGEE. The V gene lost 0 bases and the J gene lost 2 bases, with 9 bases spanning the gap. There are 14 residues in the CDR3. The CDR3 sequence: CASSVEGGTYEQYF. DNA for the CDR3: TGTGCCAGCAGCGTAGAGGGCGGCACCTACGAGCAGTACTTC.

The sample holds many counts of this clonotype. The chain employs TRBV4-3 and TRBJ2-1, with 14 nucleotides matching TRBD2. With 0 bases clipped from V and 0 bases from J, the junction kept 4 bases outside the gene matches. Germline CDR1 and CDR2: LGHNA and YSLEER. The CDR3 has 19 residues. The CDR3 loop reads CASSQDRLAGGSSYNEQFF. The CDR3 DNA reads TGCGCCAGCAGCCAAGATCGACTAGCGGGAGGGAGCTCCTACAATGAGCAGTTCTTC.

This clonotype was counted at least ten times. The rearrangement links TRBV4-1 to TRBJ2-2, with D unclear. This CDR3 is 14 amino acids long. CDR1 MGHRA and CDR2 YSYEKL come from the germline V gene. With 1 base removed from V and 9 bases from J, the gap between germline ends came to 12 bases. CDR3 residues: CASSQAPERRELFF. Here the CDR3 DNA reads TGCGCCAGCAGCCAAGCACCCGAGCGAAGGGAGCTGTTTTTT.

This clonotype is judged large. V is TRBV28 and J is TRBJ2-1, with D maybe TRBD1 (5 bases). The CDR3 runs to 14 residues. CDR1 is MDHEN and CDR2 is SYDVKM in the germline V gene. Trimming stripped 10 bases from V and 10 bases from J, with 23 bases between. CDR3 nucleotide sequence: TGTGCCACCCAAACCCCTTCACAGGTAGGCGAGCAGTTCTTC. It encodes CATQTPSQVGEQFF.

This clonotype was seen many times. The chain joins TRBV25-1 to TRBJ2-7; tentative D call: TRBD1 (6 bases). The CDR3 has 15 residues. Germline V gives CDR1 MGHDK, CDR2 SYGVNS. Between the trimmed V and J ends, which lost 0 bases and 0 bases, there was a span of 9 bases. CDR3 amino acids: CASSEYRGSSYEQYF. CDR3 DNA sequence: TGTGCCAGCAGTGAATATAGGGGGAGCTCCTACGAGCAGTACTTC.

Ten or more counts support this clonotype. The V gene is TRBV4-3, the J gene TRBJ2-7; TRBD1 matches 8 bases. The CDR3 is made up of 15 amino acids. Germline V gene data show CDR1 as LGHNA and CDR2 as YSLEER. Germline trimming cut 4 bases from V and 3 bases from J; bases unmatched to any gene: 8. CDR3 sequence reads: CASSLEPGQDYEQYF. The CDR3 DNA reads TGCGCCAGCAGCCTAGAGCCGGGACAGGACTACGAGCAGTACTTC.

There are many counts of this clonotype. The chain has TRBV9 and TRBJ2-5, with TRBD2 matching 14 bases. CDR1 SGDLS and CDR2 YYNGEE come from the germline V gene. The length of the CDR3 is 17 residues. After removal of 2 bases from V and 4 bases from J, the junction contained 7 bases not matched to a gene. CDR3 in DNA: TGTGCCAGCAGCGTCGGGACTAGCGGGAGAATCGGAGAGACCCAGTACTTC. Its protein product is CASSVGTSGRIGETQYF.

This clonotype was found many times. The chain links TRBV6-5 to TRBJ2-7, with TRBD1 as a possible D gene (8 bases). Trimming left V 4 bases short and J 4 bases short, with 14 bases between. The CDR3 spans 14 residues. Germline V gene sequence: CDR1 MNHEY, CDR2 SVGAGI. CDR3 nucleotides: TGTGCCAGCAGTTTCCAACAGGGGGGGTACGAGCAGTACTTC. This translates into CASSFQQGGYEQYF.

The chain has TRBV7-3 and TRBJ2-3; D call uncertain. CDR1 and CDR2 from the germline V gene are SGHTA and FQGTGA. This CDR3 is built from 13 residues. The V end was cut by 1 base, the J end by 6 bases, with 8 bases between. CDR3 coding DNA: TGTGCCAGCAGCTTAATAATGTTTGATACGCAGTATTTT. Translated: CASSLIMFDTQYF.

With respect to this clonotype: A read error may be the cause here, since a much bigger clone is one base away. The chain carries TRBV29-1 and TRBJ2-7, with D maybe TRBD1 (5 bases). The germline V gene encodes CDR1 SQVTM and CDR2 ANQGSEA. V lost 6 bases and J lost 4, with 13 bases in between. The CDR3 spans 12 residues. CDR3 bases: TGCAGCGTCTGGACATGGGAATACGAGCAGTACTTC. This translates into CSVWTWEYEQYF.

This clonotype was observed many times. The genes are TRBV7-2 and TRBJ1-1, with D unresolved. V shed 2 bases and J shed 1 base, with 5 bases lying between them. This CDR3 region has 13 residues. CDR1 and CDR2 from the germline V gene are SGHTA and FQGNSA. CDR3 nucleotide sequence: TGTGCCAGCAGCTTATCAGGGAACACTGAAGCTTTCTTT. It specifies CASSLSGNTEAFF.

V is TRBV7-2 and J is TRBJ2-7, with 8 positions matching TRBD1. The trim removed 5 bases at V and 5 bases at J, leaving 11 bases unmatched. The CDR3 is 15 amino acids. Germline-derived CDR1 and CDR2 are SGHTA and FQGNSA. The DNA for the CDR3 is TGTGCCAGCAGCCCACAGACAGGGGAGAGCCACGAGCAGTACTTC. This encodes CASSPQTGESHEQYF.

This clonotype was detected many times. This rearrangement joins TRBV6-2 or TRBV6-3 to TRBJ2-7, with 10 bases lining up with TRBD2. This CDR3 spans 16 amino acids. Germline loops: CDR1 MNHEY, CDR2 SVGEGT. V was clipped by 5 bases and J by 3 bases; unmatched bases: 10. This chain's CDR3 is CASSQLELAGFYEQYF. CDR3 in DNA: TGTGCCAGCAGTCAACTCGAACTAGCGGGATTCTACGAGCAGTACTTC.